A selection of T cell receptor beta chains follows, all from one sample in a study of blood T cell repertoires in COVID-19. Data came from immunoSEQ multiplex PCR; TCRdb stores just in-frame clones and leaves some out. Found here are approximately 380,000 clones, roughly nine tenths of them singletons; the top ten hold about 0.83%. Sample: PBMCs or T cells enriched from blood (not recorded which). The receptors derive from a woman in her thirties or forties who had been exposed to COVID-19. Both conserved end residues are part of each CDR3. The D gene is left open where the match is weak. Rows may omit the clone size; those that give it use once, few, many or a size class.

j_call,v_call,d_call,clone_size,cdr3_aa,cdr3_nt
TRBJ2-7,TRBV5-1,NA,NA,CASSFGGGPTYEQYF,TGCGCCAGCAGCTTCGGCGGGGGCCCGACCTACGAGCAGTACTTC
TRBJ1-6,TRBV10-3,NA,NA,CAISGQFNSPLHF,TGTGCCATCAGTGGACAGTTTAATTCACCCCTCCACTTT
TRBJ1-3,TRBV19,NA,once,CASLRSPGNTIYF,TGTGCCAGTCTCCGGAGCCCTGGAAACACCATATATTTT
TRBJ1-1,TRBV6-5,NA,NA,CASNRGTMNTEAFF,TGTGCCAGTAATAGGGGGACAATGAACACTGAAGCTTTCTTT
TRBJ1-3,TRBV19,NA,NA,CASSIGHRNTIYF,TGTGCCAGTAGTATTGGGCATCGAAACACCATATATTTT
TRBJ1-4,TRBV30,TRBD1,NA,CAWSPRGRGEKLFF,TGTGCCTGGAGTCCCAGGGGGCGAGGTGAAAAACTGTTTTTT
TRBJ1-1,TRBV9,NA,NA,CASSPQSAGGTEAFF,TGTGCCAGCAGCCCCCAGTCGGCAGGCGGGACTGAAGCTTTCTTT
TRBJ1-4,TRBV19,NA,once,CASSKGDSTNEKLFF,TGTGCCAGTAGTAAGGGGGATTCAACTAATGAAAAACTGTTTTTT
TRBJ2-7,TRBV27,NA,once,CASSLNPTVRGEQYF,TGTGCCAGCAGTCTAAACCCGACAGTTAGGGGCGAGCAGTACTTC
TRBJ1-1,TRBV10-2,TRBD1,NA,CASSESGRQGGEAFF,TGCGCCAGCAGTGAGTCCGGGCGACAGGGGGGTGAAGCTTTCTTT
TRBJ2-4,TRBV25-1,TRBD1,NA,CASRGDRGPSQNIQYF,TGTGCCAGCAGAGGCGACAGGGGGCCAAGTCAGAACATTCAGTACTTC
TRBJ1-3,TRBV19,TRBD1,few,CASRSRGTGGLGNTIYF,TGTGCCAGTAGATCCCGGGGGACAGGGGGTCTTGGAAACACCATATATTTT
TRBJ2-1,TRBV19,NA,NA,CASSVQPLGEQFF,TGTGCCAGTAGCGTACAACCACTAGGGGAGCAGTTCTTC
TRBJ1-2,TRBV16,NA,NA,CASSQDPSGLNYGYTF,TGTGCCAGCAGCCAAGACCCGTCGGGACTTAACTATGGCTACACCTTC
TRBJ1-1,TRBV7-9,NA,NA,CASSLTSAGFGEAFF,TGTGCCAGCAGTCTCACCTCGGCAGGGTTTGGGGAAGCTTTCTTT
TRBJ1-4,TRBV2,NA,once,CATARTEGEKLFF,TGTGCCACAGCCCGGACAGAAGGTGAAAAACTGTTTTTT
TRBJ2-3,TRBV3-1/TRBV3-2,TRBD2,once,CASSSPGTSGEYTDTQYF,TGTGCCAGCAGCTCCCCCGGGACTAGCGGGGAGTACACAGATACGCAGTATTTT
TRBJ2-2,TRBV7-9,TRBD2,NA,CATKIPGLANTGELFF,TGTGCCACCAAAATACCGGGACTAGCGAACACCGGGGAGCTGTTTTTT
TRBJ1-5,TRBV7-9,NA,NA,CASSLGSFGEHSNQPQHF,TGTGCCAGCAGCTTAGGGTCCTTTGGTGAGCATAGCAATCAGCCCCAGCATTTT
TRBJ2-1,TRBV5-1,TRBD1,NA,CASSSDRSYNEQFF,TGCGCCAGCAGCTCGGACAGGTCCTACAATGAGCAGTTCTTC
TRBJ1-1,TRBV19,NA,NA,CASSIGGNTEAFF,TGTGCCAGTAGTATAGGCGGAAACACTGAAGCTTTCTTT
TRBJ2-3,TRBV14,TRBD1,NA,CASRPGGKGDTQYF,TGTGCCAGCAGACCAGGGGGCAAAGGAGATACGCAGTATTTT
TRBJ2-3,TRBV11-2,TRBD2,NA,CASSPRTSGDLTDTQYF,TGTGCCAGCAGCCCGCGGACTAGCGGGGATCTTACAGATACGCAGTATTTT
TRBJ2-1,TRBV27,NA,few,CASSLSGPSGAYNEQFF,TGTGCCAGCAGTTTATCAGGTCCCTCGGGAGCCTACAATGAGCAGTTCTTC
TRBJ2-3,TRBV30,NA,NA,CAYKWRGGTDTQYF,TGTGCCTACAAGTGGAGGGGCGGCACAGATACGCAGTATTTT
TRBJ2-3,TRBV2,TRBD1,NA,CASRGTGKADTQYF,TGTGCCAGCAGGGGGACAGGGAAAGCAGATACGCAGTATTTT
TRBJ2-1,TRBV7-8,TRBD2,NA,CASSLGLAGGRNEQFF,TGTGCCAGCAGCTTAGGACTAGCGGGAGGGCGCAATGAGCAGTTCTTC
TRBJ1-3,TRBV11-2,NA,NA,CASSLDRQGTNPGNTIYF,TGTGCCAGCAGCTTAGATAGGCAGGGGACAAACCCTGGAAACACCATATATTTT
TRBJ1-1,TRBV19,TRBD1,NA,CASRYRGNTEAFF,TGTGCCAGTAGGTACAGGGGAAACACTGAAGCTTTCTTT
TRBJ1-4,TRBV5-4,TRBD1,NA,CASSLEGAGEKLFF,TGTGCCAGCAGCTTGGAGGGGGCGGGTGAAAAACTGTTTTTT
TRBJ1-1,TRBV4-3,NA,NA,CASSQEPVNTEAFF,TGCGCCAGCAGCCAAGAACCGGTGAACACTGAAGCTTTCTTT
TRBJ2-2,TRBV2,TRBD1,NA,CASSADRATGELFF,TGTGCCAGCAGTGCCGACAGGGCCACCGGGGAGCTGTTTTTT
TRBJ1-5,TRBV30,TRBD1,NA,CAWRETGTGGNQPQHF,TGTGCCTGGAGAGAAACCGGGACAGGCGGCAATCAGCCCCAGCATTTT
TRBJ2-2,TRBV7-6,TRBD2,NA,CASSLVAAGGPAGELFF,TGTGCCAGCAGCTTAGTGGCGGCGGGGGGGCCGGCCGGGGAGCTGTTTTTT
TRBJ2-1,TRBV10-3,TRBD1,NA,CAITAGTGDLNGQFF,TGTGCCATCACCGCCGGGACAGGGGACCTCAATGGGCAGTTCTTC
TRBJ2-7,TRBV5-1,NA,NA,CASSLSPPPTYEQYF,TGCGCCAGCAGCTTGAGCCCCCCGCCGACCTACGAGCAGTACTTC